The T cell receptor (beta chain) under discussion was sequenced for a study of T cells expressing NK-cell markers. The CDR3 loop spans 14 amino acids. The germline gives CDR1 DFQATT, CDR2 SNEGSKA (reference sequence). Using the 5' RACE reads, TCRdb records one entry per CDR3 protein without DNA. The sample has some 390,000 distinct CDR3 sequences. This rearrangement joins TRBV20-1 to TRBJ2-2. The specimen sequenced was blood T cells: a sorted CD56 or NKG2C T cell subset, CD4+ or CD8+ T cells, or bulk PBMC T cells (not recorded which). This clonotype was obtained from a woman between 50 and 59 years old in good health. The chain's CDR3 is CSASDAKNTGELFF.